The 15 T cell receptor beta chains below all came from one sample that was sequenced in a study of neurological immune-mediated disorders. TCRdb re-derived calls from the 5' RACE reads in MiXCR, one entry per CDR3 protein. The repertoire includes 95,000 to 150,000 distinct CDR3 sequences, roughly 3.2% of them detected once, and 1% to 1.5% sits in the top ten. Specimen: PBMCs. The receptors shown here come from a woman between 25 and 40 years old with multiple sclerosis.

This clonotype was picked up many times. The chain is built from TRBV5-1 and TRBJ2-7; D unresolved. The CDR3 length is 14 residues. Trimming removed 0 bases from V and 4 bases from J, with 11 bases in between. Germline CDR1 is SGHRS and CDR2 is YFSETQ. The chain's CDR3 is CASSLVSSLYEQYF. The CDR3 DNA follows: TGCGCCAGCAGCTTGGTGAGCTCCCTATACGAGCAGTACTTC.

The chain employs TRBV4-2 and TRBJ2-7; tentative D call: TRBD1 (7 bases). The CDR3 is 16 amino acids. V shed 2 bases and J shed 3 bases, with 17 bases lying between them. Germline CDR1 and CDR2: LGHNA and YNFKEQ. The CDR3 region is CASSQPTNRGGYEQYF. CDR3 nucleotides: TGTGCCAGCAGCCAACCCACGAACAGGGGAGGCTACGAGCAGTACTTC.

Many counts were recorded for this clonotype. The genes are TRBV20-1 and TRBJ2-7; possibly TRBD2 for D (5 bases). Germline CDR1 reads DFQATT; CDR2 reads SNEGSKA (reference sequence). The CDR3 runs to 15 residues. Between the trimmed V and J ends, which lost 0 bases and 2 bases, there was a span of 14 bases. Written as DNA, the CDR3 is TGCAGTGCTAGAGACCCGGACGGAGGAGCCTACGAGCAGTACTTC. Translated: CSARDPDGGAYEQYF.

There are many counts of this clonotype. V usage is TRBV15 and J usage is TRBJ1-5, with D possibly matching TRBD1 (5 bases). The CDR3 has 13 amino acids. V was pared by 8 bases and J by 7 bases, with 15 bases between. Germline-derived CDR1 and CDR2 are LNHNV and YYDKDF (reference sequence). The CDR3 protein is CATGGDTKQPQHF. As DNA, the CDR3 is TGTGCCACCGGGGGGGATACTAAGCAGCCCCAGCATTTT.

This clonotype was seen at least ten times. The rearrangement uses TRBV5-6 and TRBJ2-2, with 9 bases identical to TRBD2. Germline V gene sequence: CDR1 SGHDT, CDR2 YYEEEE. CDR3 length: 16 residues. Trimming removed 0 bases from V and 5 bases from J; junction bases left unmatched: 5. Here the CDR3 reads CASSLGLAGPTGELFF. The CDR3 region has the DNA TGTGCCAGCAGCTTGGGTCTAGCGGGACCAACCGGGGAGCTGTTTTTT. Complete variable domain (other parts from reference TRBV5-6 and TRBJ2-2): DAGVTQSPTHLIKTRGQQVTLRCSPKSGHDTVSWYQQALGQGPQFIFQYYEEEERQRGNFPDRFSGHQFPNYSSELNVNALLLGDSALYLCASSLGLAGPTGELFFGEGSRLTVL.

This clonotype appeared many times. The V and J genes are TRBV12-3 or TRBV12-4 and TRBJ1-1; D gene ambiguous. The CDR3 consists of 13 residues. The germline V and J ends were trimmed by 4 bases and 4 bases, with 10 bases remaining between them. The CDR3 sequence: CASSYLRSTEAFF. The DNA of the CDR3 is TGTGCCAGCAGTTATCTCCGGAGCACTGAAGCTTTCTTT.

This clonotype was detected ten times or more. V is TRBV30 and J is TRBJ2-1; D not resolved. CDR3 size: 13 residues. The V end lost 1 base, the J end lost 1 base, and 5 bases lay between the germline ends. CDR1 and CDR2 (germline): GTSNPN, SVGIG (reference sequence). Here the CDR3 DNA reads TGTGCCTGGAGTGACTCGTCCTACAATGAGCAGTTCTTC. Its translation is CAWSDSSYNEQFF.

The table lists this clonotype with many counts. The chain recombines TRBV10-3 with TRBJ2-5, with 9 nucleotides matching TRBD2. The V and J ends lost 2 bases and 2 bases, in that order; junction bases with no gene match: 6. Germline CDR1 and CDR2: ENHRY and SYGVKD. The CDR3 is 16 residues long. The CDR3 DNA sequence: TGTGCCATCAGTGAGACGACTAGCGGCCTTCAAGAGACCCAGTACTTC. This codes for CAISETTSGLQETQYF.

This clonotype was picked up many times. V and J are TRBV6-5 and TRBJ1-2, with a weak D call TRBD1 (6 bases). V was trimmed by 5 bases and J by 4 bases, leaving 11 bases between them. This CDR3 region has 13 residues. Germline values: CDR1 MNHEY, CDR2 SVGAGI. CDR3 region: CASSEGGPYGYTF. As DNA, the CDR3 is TGTGCCAGCAGTGAGGGGGGACCCTATGGCTACACCTTC.

The table lists this clonotype with many counts. The rearrangement uses TRBV7-8 and TRBJ1-5; D ambiguous. Germline assignment: CDR1 SGHVS and CDR2 FQNEAQ. The V gene lost 4 bases and the J gene lost 2 bases, with 18 bases spanning the gap. This CDR3 is 17 amino acids long. The CDR3 reads CASSSNPFKPGNQPQHF. CDR3 in DNA: TGTGCCAGCAGCTCAAATCCCTTTAAGCCGGGCAATCAGCCCCAGCATTTT.

This clonotype was picked up many times. The chain recombines TRBV7-2 with TRBJ2-1; D possibly corresponds to TRBD1 (5 bases). Trimming took off 2 bases at V and 7 bases at J, with 9 bases between the two ends. Germline V gene lookup returns CDR1 SGHTA and CDR2 FQGNSA. The CDR3 covers 13 residues. This CDR3 reads CASSLYRGNEQFF. The CDR3 nucleotides are TGTGCCAGCAGCTTATATAGGGGTAATGAGCAGTTCTTC. Full variable domain (rest looked up from reference TRBV7-2 and TRBJ2-1): GAGVSQSPSNKVTEKGKDVELRCDPISGHTALYWYRQSLGQGLEFLIYFQGNSAPDKSGLPSDRFSAERTGGSVSTLTIQRTQQEDSAVYLCASSLYRGNEQFFGPGTRLTVL.

This clonotype has ten or more counts. The V gene is TRBV9, the J gene TRBJ1-6, with D possibly matching TRBD1 (5 bases). Germline CDR1 reads SGDLS; CDR2 reads YYNGEE. CDR3 length: 17 amino acids. V lost 0 bases, J lost 5 bases, and 15 bases lay in between. CDR3 sequence: CASSVGSGRANNSPLHF. The DNA for the CDR3 is TGTGCCAGCAGCGTAGGATCGGGCAGGGCCAATAATTCACCCCTCCACTTT.

This clonotype was found many times. This chain joins TRBV20-1 and TRBJ1-2, with 9 positions matching TRBD1. Germline assignment: CDR1 DFQATT and CDR2 SNEGSKA (reference sequence). The CDR3 length is 15 residues. V was clipped by 4 bases and J by 0 bases; unmatched bases: 6. The CDR3 spells CSATAGTGTNYGYTF. The CDR3 bases are TGCAGTGCTACCGCAGGGACAGGGACTAACTATGGCTACACCTTC.

Ten or more counts support this clonotype. The junction differs from germline at one of its ends, possibly a read error. The genes are TRBV12-3 or TRBV12-4 and TRBJ2-1, with TRBD2 matching 8 bases. This CDR3 contains 14 residues. CDR3 sequence: CASSLAGPLNEQFF. Here the CDR3 DNA reads TGTGCCAGCAGTCTAGCGGGTCCTCTCAATGAGCAGTTCTTC.

This clonotype was counted ten times or more. The chain is built from TRBV20-1 and TRBJ2-5; no reliable D call. V was pared by 2 bases and J by 5 bases, with 9 bases between. The CDR3 runs 12 residues. The germline CDR1 and CDR2 sequences are DFQATT and SNEGSKA (reference sequence). This chain's CDR3 is CSARSSKETQYF. CDR3 DNA: TGCAGTGCTAGATCCTCTAAGGAGACCCAGTACTTC.